A single sample is the source of the 10 T cell receptor beta chains below, sequenced in a study of cytomegalovirus exposure and HLA in healthy donors. Libraries were prepared by immunoSEQ multiplex PCR; TCRdb keeps only in-frame clonotypes and omits some of them. Here the sample spans about 200,000 clones, almost 90% being singletons. The sample was PBMCs. Receptors originate from a woman aged 18 to 35 in good health and CMV-seronegative.

J is TRBJ1-2 and V is TRBV10-2, with D maybe TRBD1 (6 bases). Trimming pared 6 bases from V and 5 bases from J, leaving 16 bases between. CDR3 length equals 14 residues. Germline V gene data show CDR1 as WSHSY and CDR2 as SAAADI. CDR3 loop: CASRGPRGAYGYTF. Here the CDR3 DNA reads TGCGCCAGCAGAGGTCCCAGGGGCGCATATGGCTACACCTTC.

The chain carries TRBV11-2 and TRBJ2-4; D is perhaps TRBD2 (5 bases). In germline, CDR1 is SGHAT, CDR2 FQNNGV. The CDR3 is 13 amino acids. With 3 bases removed from V and 5 bases from J, the gap between germline ends came to 8 bases. The CDR3: CASSFTRENIQYF. CDR3 sequence (DNA): TGTGCCAGCAGCTTTACTAGGGAAAACATTCAGTACTTC. Together with reference TRBV11-2 and TRBJ2-4, the CDR3 gives the full variable domain: EAGVAQSPRYKIIEKRQSVAFWCNPISGHATLYWYQQILGQGPKLLIQFQNNGVVDDSQLPKDRFSAERLKGVDSTLKIQPAKLEDSAVYLCASSFTRENIQYFGAGTRLSVL.

This clone was seen just once. J is TRBJ1-1 and V is TRBV28; D might be TRBD1 (5 bases). Germline V gene sequence: CDR1 MDHEN, CDR2 SYDVKM. The CDR3 has 14 amino acids. V shed 3 bases and J shed 1 base, with 9 bases lying between them. CDR3 DNA sequence: TGTGCCAGCAGTTTGACAGCCCAGAACACTGAAGCTTTCTTT. Its translation: CASSLTAQNTEAFF.

This chain links TRBV6-8 with TRBJ2-7, with 11 nucleotides matching TRBD2. CDR1 and CDR2 from the germline V gene are MNHGY and SAAAGT. There are 18 residues in the CDR3. With 2 bases clipped from V and 0 bases from J, the junction kept 9 bases outside the gene matches. The CDR3 loop is CASSYAILAGGHSYEQYF. CDR3 nucleotides: TGTGCCAGCAGTTACGCTATTCTAGCGGGAGGACACTCCTACGAGCAGTACTTC.

V gene TRBV7-2 combines with J gene TRBJ1-2; no definite D call. From germline, CDR1 is SGHTA and CDR2 FQGNSA. This CDR3 region has 14 residues. V was cut by 4 bases and J by 4 bases, with 13 bases left in between. CDR3 DNA: TGTGCCAGCAGCTCCCGTCAGAGAGGCTATGGCTACACCTTC. Protein: CASSSRQRGYGYTF. The full variable domain, rest sourced from reference TRBV7-2 and TRBJ1-2, is GAGVSQSPSNKVTEKGKDVELRCDPISGHTALYWYRQSLGQGLEFLIYFQGNSAPDKSGLPSDRFSAERTGGSVSTLTIQRTQQEDSAVYLCASSSRQRGYGYTFGSGTRLTVV.

The rearrangement joins TRBV29-1 to TRBJ2-7; 10 bases are a match to TRBD2. V trimming: 7 bases; J trimming: 3 bases; junction bases outside the gene matches: 12. Germline V lookup: CDR1 SQVTM, CDR2 ANQGSEA. The CDR3 is made up of 15 amino acids. The chain's CDR3 is CSAGGAGLAYYEQYF. Here the CDR3 DNA reads TGCAGCGCCGGGGGCGCGGGACTAGCGTACTACGAGCAGTACTTC.

The rearrangement uses TRBV20-1 and TRBJ2-3, with 10 bases that match TRBD2. Germline CDR1 and CDR2: DFQATT and SNEGSKA (reference sequence). The CDR3 has 11 amino acids. V was pared by 3 bases and J by 14 bases, with 5 bases of the junction left unmatched. In DNA form, the CDR3 reads TGCAGTGCTAGTCTACTAGCGGGATCGTATTTT. It specifies CSASLLAGSYF.

The chain has TRBV4-3 and TRBJ1-1; maybe TRBD1 (5 bases). V lost 1 base to trimming and J lost 4 bases, with 7 bases between them. CDR3 size: 13 residues. Germline values: CDR1 LGHNA, CDR2 YSLEER. As DNA, the CDR3 is TGCGCCAGCAGCCAAGGACAGATCACTGAAGCTTTCTTT. Translation: CASSQGQITEAFF.

This chain joins TRBV19 and TRBJ1-2; no clear D gene. CDR1 LNHDA and CDR2 SQIVND come from the germline V gene (reference sequence). The CDR3 totals 16 residues. V lost 3 bases, J lost 4 bases, and 18 bases lay in between. CDR3: CASSISLARTAYGYTF. The CDR3 DNA sequence: TGTGCCAGTAGTATTTCACTAGCGAGGACGGCCTATGGCTACACCTTC.

The rearrangement links TRBV30 to TRBJ1-2; D remains ambiguous. This CDR3 is built from 12 residues. V was clipped by 2 bases and J by 5 bases, with 9 bases between them. Germline V gives CDR1 GTSNPN, CDR2 SVGIG (reference sequence). The CDR3 sequence: CAWSSGLYGYTF. CDR3 in DNA: TGTGCCTGGAGTTCTGGACTGTATGGCTACACCTTC. The full variable domain, rest sourced from reference TRBV30 and TRBJ1-2, is SQTIHQWPATLVQPVGSPLSLECTVEGTSNPNLYWYRQAAGRGLQLLFYSVGIGQISSEVPQNLSASRPQDRQFILSSKKLLLSDSGFYLCAWSSGLYGYTFGSGTRLTVV.